This TCR beta chain was found in a study of cytomegalovirus exposure and HLA in healthy donors. A single count supports this clone. Trimming removed 3 bases at V and 3 bases at J, with 15 bases between. CDR3 length equals 17 residues. Germline V gene sequence: CDR1 KGHSH, CDR2 LQKENI. PCR used 60 Vbeta primers and 13 Jbeta primers. Sequencing used immunoSEQ multiplex PCR; TCRdb keeps in-frame clones, though not all of them. The table records some 150,000 clones, under 90% of them present only once. This rearrangement joins TRBV18 to TRBJ2-6; D may be TRBD1 (6 bases). This clonotype was obtained from a boy aged 2 to 10 in good health and CMV-seronegative. The sample was PBMCs. CDR3 protein: CASSPNRVLDGANVLTF. The CDR3 region has the DNA TGTGCCAGCTCACCCAACAGGGTTTTAGATGGGGCCAACGTCCTGACTTTC.